The present T cell receptor beta chain was sequenced within a study of T cells in Graves' hyperthyroidism and ophthalmopathy. The TCR beta CDR3 regions underwent amplification using RNA transcripts as the source. The TCR CDR3 first-round RT-PCR relied on the HTBI primer set. One entry per CDR3 protein, called by TCRdb with MiXCR from the multiplex PCR reads. Found here are some 690,000 distinct CDR3 sequences, 15% to 20% of them singletons; the top ten hold 15%. CDR1 and CDR2 from the germline V gene are MNHNS and SASEGT. The CDR3 is made up of 15 amino acids. V dropped 10 bases and J dropped 5 bases, with 21 bases sitting between them.

The chain links TRBV6-1 to TRBJ2-1; D may be TRBD2 (6 bases). The sample taken for sequencing was blood. The receptor's source is a man aged 50-59 years with Graves' hyperthyroidism. The chain's CDR3 is CATTSGELTNNEQFF. CDR3 bases: TGTGCCACTACCTCGGGGGAGTTAACCAACAATGAGCAGTTCTTC.